This T cell receptor beta chain was found in a study of control samples from healthy donors and cancer patients. The protocol was immunoSEQ multiplex PCR, while the TCRdb copy is restricted to in-frame clones and leaves out a portion. In the table there are about 150,000 clones, approximately 93% of which are singletons. V shed 7 bases and J 8 bases; nucleotides not matched to a gene: 8. This CDR3 has 14 amino acids. Germline CDR1 and CDR2: SGHTA and FQGNSA. The sample comprised blood. The sequence was collected from a man aged 18 to 30 in good health. The chain joins TRBV7-2 to TRBJ2-1, with TRBD1 matching over 10 bases. Here the CDR3 DNA reads TGTGCCAGCAACCGGGACAGGGGTCGTGATGAGCAGTTCTTC. It codes for CASNRDRGRDEQFF. The whole variable domain, remainder taken from reference TRBV7-2 and TRBJ2-1, is GAGVSQSPSNKVTEKGKDVELRCDPISGHTALYWYRQSLGQGLEFLIYFQGNSAPDKSGLPSDRFSAERTGGSVSTLTIQRTQQEDSAVYLCASNRDRGRDEQFFGPGTRLTVL.